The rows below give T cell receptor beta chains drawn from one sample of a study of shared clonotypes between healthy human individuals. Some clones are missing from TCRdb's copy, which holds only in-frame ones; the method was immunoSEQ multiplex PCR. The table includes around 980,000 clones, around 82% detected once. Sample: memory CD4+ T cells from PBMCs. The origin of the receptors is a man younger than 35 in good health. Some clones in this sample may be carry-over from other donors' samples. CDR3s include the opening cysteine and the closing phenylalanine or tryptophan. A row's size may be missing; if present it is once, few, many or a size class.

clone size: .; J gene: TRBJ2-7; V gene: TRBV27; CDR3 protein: CASSAPSGRSSGYEQYF
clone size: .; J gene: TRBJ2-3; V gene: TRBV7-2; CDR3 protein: CASSFTDRDTQYF
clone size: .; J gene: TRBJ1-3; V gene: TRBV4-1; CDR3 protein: CASSRVLGNTIYF
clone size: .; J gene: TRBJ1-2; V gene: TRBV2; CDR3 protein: CASSRTTGLDGYTF
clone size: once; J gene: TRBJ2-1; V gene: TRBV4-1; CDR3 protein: CASSALGRGGYNEQFF
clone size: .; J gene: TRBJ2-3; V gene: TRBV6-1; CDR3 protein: CASKDLTDTQYF
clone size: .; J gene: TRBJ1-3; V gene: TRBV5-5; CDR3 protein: CASSYSQGDTIYF
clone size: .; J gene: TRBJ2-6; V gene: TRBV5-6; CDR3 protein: CASSLWGSGANVLTF
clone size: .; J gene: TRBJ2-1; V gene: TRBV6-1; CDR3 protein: CASSGRQGNRYNEQFF
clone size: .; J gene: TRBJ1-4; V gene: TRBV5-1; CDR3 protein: CASSLEGGVSIEKLFF